These 24 T cell receptor beta chains share one sample of origin, sequenced in a study of identifying expanded T cells in peripheral blood. The protocol was immunoSEQ multiplex PCR, while the TCRdb copy is restricted to in-frame clones and leaves out a portion. The sample contains approximately 140,000 clones, about 86% of which appear only once. Source material: blood. The receptors were sampled from a person between 18 and 75 years old in good health.

The chain is built from TRBV30 and TRBJ1-6, with D possibly being TRBD1 (6 bases). Germline lookup yields CDR1 GTSNPN and CDR2 SVGIG (reference sequence). CDR3 length: 13 residues. Trimming left V 5 bases short and J 9 bases short, with 14 bases between. CDR3 DNA sequence: TGTGCCTGGGATGGCAGGGGAAGTTCACCCCTCCACTTT. This gives the protein CAWDGRGSSPLHF.

This clone was detected only a few times. The J gene is TRBJ2-2, the V gene TRBV6-5; 7 bases line up with TRBD1. Losses at the gene ends were 7 bases for V and 4 bases for J; bases not matched to a gene: 6. This CDR3 spans 14 amino acids. CDR1 is MNHEY and CDR2 is SVGAGI in the germline V gene. The CDR3 is CASKMTGPTGELFF. The CDR3 coding sequence is TGTGCCAGCAAGATGACAGGGCCCACCGGGGAGCTGTTTTTT.

V and J are TRBV7-8 and TRBJ2-7; D call uncertain. The CDR3 length is 15 residues. The V end was cut by 2 bases, the J end by 5 bases, with 16 bases between. The germline gives CDR1 SGHVS, CDR2 FQNEAQ. The CDR3 loop is CASSLLVGRANEQYF. The CDR3 DNA reads TGTGCCAGCAGCTTATTAGTGGGAAGGGCCAACGAGCAGTACTTC.

This clone was seen more than once but under ten times. The chain couples TRBV5-1 to TRBJ2-5; D may be TRBD2 (5 bases). V lost 1 base, J lost 1 base, and 8 bases lay in between. Per the germline V gene, CDR1 is SGHRS and CDR2 is YFSETQ. The CDR3 spans 14 residues. For the CDR3, the DNA is TGCGCCAGCAGCTTGAGCGGACGCCAAGAGACCCAGTACTTC. Its protein product is CASSLSGRQETQYF. Supplemented by reference TRBV5-1 and TRBJ2-5, the full variable domain reads KAGVTQTPRYLIKTRGQQVTLSCSPISGHRSVSWYQQTPGQGLQFLFEYFSETQRNKGNFPGRFSGRQFSNSRSEMNVSTLELGDSALYLCASSLSGRQETQYFGPGTRLLVL.

In regard to this clone: The junction does not match germline at one end; this may be a read error. The chain has TRBV11-1 and TRBJ2-6, with a possible D match to TRBD2 (5 bases). The germline CDR1 and CDR2 sequences are SGHAT and FQDESV (reference sequence). The CDR3 consists of 15 residues. For the CDR3, the DNA is TGTGCCAGCGGACTCAATATGCCTGGTGCCAACGTCCTGACTTTC. It is translated as CASGLNMPGANVLTF.

The chain is built from TRBV4-1 and TRBJ2-3; perhaps D is TRBD1 or TRBD2 (5 bases each). V shed 3 bases and J shed 6 bases, with 25 bases lying between them. Germline CDR1 reads MGHRA; CDR2 reads YSYEKL. This CDR3 is built from 18 residues. In DNA form, the CDR3 reads TGCGCCAGCAGCCAGTCTCCCGCCGGGACGGGGCCGGGGGATACGCAGTATTTT. Translated, it gives CASSQSPAGTGPGDTQYF.

This clone was counted a single time. The rearrangement links TRBV2 to TRBJ1-4; unclear D gene. Trimming took off 4 bases at V and 0 bases at J, with 6 bases between the two ends. The length of the CDR3 is 14 residues. Germline CDR1 is SNHLY and CDR2 is FYNNEI. The CDR3 here is CASSGSATNEKLFF. The CDR3 DNA sequence: TGTGCCAGCAGTGGGTCTGCAACTAATGAAAAACTGTTTTTT.

This clone appeared a few times. J is TRBJ1-2 and V is TRBV9, with 8 positions matching TRBD1. The trim removed 1 base at V and 4 bases at J, leaving 3 bases unmatched. CDR1 is SGDLS and CDR2 is YYNGEE in the germline V gene. The CDR3 length is 14 residues. The CDR3 DNA is TGTGCCAGCAGCGTATCAGGGGGCCCCTATGGCTACACCTTC. Translated: CASSVSGGPYGYTF. Full variable domain (outside the CDR3, taken from reference TRBV9 and TRBJ1-2): DSGVTQTPKHLITATGQRVTLRCSPRSGDLSVYWYQQSLDQGLQFLIQYYNGEERAKGNILERFSAQQFPDLHSELNLSSLELGDSALYFCASSVSGGPYGYTFGSGTRLTVV.

The rearrangement links TRBV6-6 to TRBJ2-7; 7 bases match TRBD2. Germline CDR1 MNHNY, CDR2 SVGAGI (reference sequence). With V trimmed by 8 bases and J by 7 bases, 8 bases remained unmatched. The CDR3 is made up of 12 amino acids. This CDR3 is CASGLAGLEQYF. DNA for the CDR3: TGTGCCAGCGGGTTAGCGGGTTTGGAGCAGTACTTC.

V is TRBV27 and J is TRBJ2-7, with D possibly matching TRBD1 (5 bases). Germline loops: CDR1 MNHEY, CDR2 SMNVEV (reference sequence). The CDR3 covers 14 residues. Deletions cut 2 bases from V and 3 bases from J, with 11 bases between. DNA of the CDR3: TGTGCCAGCAGTTTAAGGGGAAGAAACTACGAGCAGTACTTC. It encodes CASSLRGRNYEQYF.

This chain connects TRBV6-6 to TRBJ1-2; the D gene is possibly TRBD1 (5 bases). There are 14 residues in the CDR3. Trimming took 2 bases from V and 6 from J, leaving 13 bases between them. CDR1 and CDR2 (germline): MNHNY, SVGAGI (reference sequence). The CDR3 DNA is TGTGCCAGCAGTTACGGCCAGGGAGAAAATGGCTACACCTTC. Protein product: CASSYGQGENGYTF.

The chain combines TRBV29-1 with TRBJ1-2, with 11 bases fitting TRBD1. Germline values: CDR1 SQVTM, CDR2 ANQGSEA. The CDR3 consists of 13 residues. J was trimmed by 7 bases and V by 3 bases; bases with no gene match: 4. The CDR3 sequence is CSVDTGQGVGYTF. The DNA of the CDR3 is TGCAGCGTTGATACGGGACAGGGGGTTGGCTACACCTTC.

The chain carries TRBV6-6 and TRBJ2-1; 11 bases fit TRBD2. Germline V gene data show CDR1 as MNHNY and CDR2 as SVGAGI (reference sequence). The V and J ends lost 4 bases and 8 bases, in that order; junction bases with no gene match: 4. This CDR3 spans 14 amino acids. In nucleotides, the CDR3 is TGTGCCAGCAGTTCACTAGCGGGGGTCTATGAGCAGTTCTTC. Its translation: CASSSLAGVYEQFF.

The gene calls are TRBV5-4 and TRBJ1-3, with D uncertain. V lost 4 bases and J 2 bases, leaving 13 bases between the germline ends. Germline V CDR1 and CDR2: SGHNT, YYREEE (reference sequence). The CDR3 is 15 residues long. The CDR3 region is CASSAEQLAGNTIYF. DNA for the CDR3: TGTGCCAGCAGCGCGGAACAGCTAGCTGGAAACACCATATATTTT.

The chain uses TRBV7-2 and TRBJ2-3; TRBD2 might be the D (6 bases). Between the trimmed V and J ends, which lost 4 bases and 0 bases, there was a span of 14 bases. Germline CDR1 is SGHTA and CDR2 is FQGNSA. CDR3 length equals 16 residues. CDR3 bases: TGTGCCAGCAGCTGGTTAACCCGGGGGAGCACAGATACGCAGTATTTT. Protein: CASSWLTRGSTDTQYF.

This chain links TRBV21-1 with TRBJ2-7; TRBD1, the table's D call, lacks a check against the DNA. TRBV21-1 is described as a pseudogene. The CDR3 length is 19 residues. CDR3 amino acids: CASSNSARVTGTGFYEQYF. The CDR3 region has the DNA TGTGCCAGCAGCAATTCCGCGCGGGTGACAGGGACGGGATTCTACGAGCAGTACTTC.

This chain uses TRBV6-5 with TRBJ2-2; D is unclear. Germline CDR1 and CDR2: MNHEY and SVGAGI. CDR3 length: 14 amino acids. Trimming pared 2 bases from V and 2 bases from J, leaving 6 bases between. DNA for the CDR3: TGTGCCAGCAGTTACGGGTTCAACACCGGGGAGCTGTTTTTT. It specifies CASSYGFNTGELFF.

The genes are TRBV6-6 and TRBJ1-2; possible D gene TRBD1, 6 bases. Germline assignment: CDR1 MNHNY and CDR2 SVGAGI (reference sequence). CDR3 length: 14 residues. V lost 5 bases and J lost 2, with 12 bases in between. As DNA, the CDR3 is TGTGCCAGCAGTGATCAGGGGCCAAACTATGGCTACACCTTC. Its protein is CASSDQGPNYGYTF.

The chain joins TRBV14 to TRBJ2-3, with D hard to call. Germline assignment: CDR1 SGHDN and CDR2 FVKESK. The CDR3 is made up of 15 amino acids. V was trimmed by 0 bases and J by 0 bases, leaving 7 bases between them. The CDR3 DNA follows: TGTGCCAGCAGCCAAGATAGGGAAAGCACAGATACGCAGTATTTT. Its protein product is CASSQDRESTDTQYF.

The chain links TRBV7-8 to TRBJ1-3; the match to TRBD1 covers 7 bases. Germline-derived CDR1 and CDR2 are SGHVS and FQNEAQ. The V and J ends lost 5 bases and 4 bases, in that order; junction bases with no gene match: 11. The CDR3 is 16 residues long. DNA of the CDR3: TGTGCCAGCAGCCTGGACAGGTTTCTACTCGGAAACACCATATATTTT. Protein: CASSLDRFLLGNTIYF.

The rearrangement uses TRBV28 and TRBJ2-7, with D possibly TRBD2 on 6 matching bases. This CDR3 contains 15 residues. The germline gives CDR1 MDHEN, CDR2 SYDVKM. Trimming shortened V by 5 bases and J by 2 bases, and 16 bases separated the two germline ends. The CDR3 sequence: CASSPQSGSTYEQYF. DNA of the CDR3: TGTGCCAGCAGTCCGCAGAGCGGGTCTACCTACGAGCAGTACTTC.

The V call is TRBV28, the J call TRBJ1-2; D remains ambiguous. CDR1 and CDR2 (germline): MDHEN, SYDVKM. CDR3 size: 13 residues. The germline V and J ends were trimmed by 2 bases and 5 bases, with 9 bases remaining between them. This chain's CDR3 is CASSLKASYGYTF. CDR3 coding DNA: TGTGCCAGCAGTTTAAAGGCATCATATGGCTACACCTTC.

The chain joins TRBV28 to TRBJ1-5; D gene ambiguous. CDR1 and CDR2 from the germline V gene are MDHEN and SYDVKM. V lost 3 bases and J lost 7, with 16 bases in between. The CDR3 has 15 amino acids. CDR3 DNA: TGTGCCAGCAGTTTGACGGACGGGGTGAGGCAGCCCCAGCATTTT. Its protein is CASSLTDGVRQPQHF.

V gene TRBV7-3 combines with J gene TRBJ2-3, with D unclear. This CDR3 region has 11 residues. The V gene's germline CDR1 is SGHTA and CDR2 FQGTGA. V gave up 3 bases and J gave up 6 bases, with 4 bases separating them. The CDR3 DNA reads as TGTGCCAGCAGCTTTGGGGATACGCAGTATTTT. Protein product: CASSFGDTQYF. The full variable domain, in which reference TRBV7-3 and TRBJ2-3 provide the parts outside the CDR3, is GAGVSQTPSNKVTEKGKYVELRCDPISGHTALYWYRQSLGQGPEFLIYFQGTGAADDSGLPNDRFFAVRPEGSVSTLKIQRTERGDSAVYLCASSFGDTQYFGPGTRLTVL.